This T cell receptor beta chain was obtained from a study of blood T cell repertoires in COVID-19. With 6 bases removed from V and 5 bases from J, the gap between germline ends came to 10 bases. The CDR3 spans 12 residues. The germline V gene has CDR1 MNHEY and CDR2 SMNVEV (reference sequence). The assay was immunoSEQ multiplex PCR, and TCRdb's table has in-frame clones only and misses some. The sample shows roughly 92,000 clones, around 80% of them seen only once. The clonotype comes from an elderly woman with active or convalescent COVID-19. V is TRBV27 and J is TRBJ1-2; D is uncertain. Sequenced: peripheral blood. The CDR3 DNA reads TGTGCCAGCAGGCGGGTCGGGTATGGCTACACCTTC. Translated, it gives CASRRVGYGYTF.